The 15 T cell receptor beta chains given below trace back to one sample, sequenced in a study of T cells in localized non-small cell lung cancer (dated by TCRdb to the early 2020s). Library prep was done by the immunoSEQ multiplex PCR assay. TCRdb holds this immuneACCESS table with in-frame rearrangements only. Some clones are missing; in checked studies, unresolved V genes explain under half, and the rest has no known cause. In this sample the table shows some 2,500 clones, 20% to 25% of which occur a single time. The top ten hold 6.1% of the sample. Sequenced here: lung tumor tissue, sampled before any cancer treatment. The source is a man aged 40 to 70 with stage II lung adenocarcinoma.

In this sample, this clone turned up a few times. The rearrangement joins TRBV2 to TRBJ1-5, with D maybe TRBD1 (6 bases). The length of the CDR3 is 14 residues. Trimming took 5 bases from V and 3 from J, leaving 11 bases between them. Germline V gives CDR1 SNHLY, CDR2 FYNNEI. This chain's CDR3 is CASSFQGPNQPQHF. The CDR3 region has the DNA TGTGCCAGCAGTTTTCAGGGGCCCAATCAGCCCCAGCATTTT.

This clone was observed a handful of times. The V gene is TRBV18, the J gene TRBJ2-1, with 9 bases fitting TRBD1. The CDR3 covers 14 residues. Germline values: CDR1 KGHSH, CDR2 LQKENI. Trimming cost V 4 bases and J 7 bases; bases outside gene matches: 5. Written as DNA, the CDR3 is TGTGCCAGCTCACGTGGACAGGGGCTGAATGAGCAGTTCTTC. This encodes CASSRGQGLNEQFF.

The chain has TRBV18 and TRBJ1-2; D may be TRBD1 (5 bases). This CDR3 contains 12 residues. V was clipped by 2 bases and J by 10 bases, with 11 bases between them. The germline V gene encodes CDR1 KGHSH and CDR2 LQKENI. The CDR3 protein is CASSPTGIDYTF. DNA of the CDR3: TGTGCCAGCTCACCAACAGGAATTGACTACACCTTC.

This chain links TRBV28 with TRBJ1-2; 11 nucleotides align to TRBD1. The V and J ends lost 5 bases and 7 bases, in that order; junction bases with no gene match: 9. The CDR3 spans 15 residues. Germline CDR1 reads MDHEN; CDR2 reads SYDVKM. CDR3 residues: CASSPGTGTGGGYTF. CDR3 DNA sequence: TGTGCCAGCAGTCCCGGGACCGGGACAGGGGGTGGCTACACCTTC.

V and J are TRBV6-7 and TRBJ1-6; D not resolved. TRBV6-7 is an open reading frame whose function is uncertain. V was cut by 6 bases and J by 14 bases, with 11 bases left in between. This CDR3 comprises 11 residues. This CDR3 is CASSDPLTLHF. The DNA for the CDR3 is TGTGCCAGCAGCGACCCCCTCACCCTCCACTTT.

In DNA form, the CDR3 reads TGTGCCAGCAGATTCAGGGCGAACACTGAAGCTTTCTTT. Protein product: CASRFRANTEAFF. This chain connects TRBV6-8 to TRBJ1-1, with a weak D call TRBD1 (5 bases). V was trimmed by 6 bases and J by 1 base, leaving 9 bases between them. This CDR3 contains 13 residues. The germline V gene encodes CDR1 MNHGY and CDR2 SAAAGT.

CDR3 sequence: CASSPGQANNEQFF. In DNA, the CDR3 is TGTGCCAGCAGTCCCGGACAGGCTAACAATGAGCAGTTCTTC. The genes are TRBV6-8 and TRBJ2-1, with 7 bases aligning to TRBD1. Losses at the gene ends were 5 bases for V and 5 bases for J; bases not matched to a gene: 6. CDR3 length: 14 amino acids. The germline V gene encodes CDR1 MNHGY and CDR2 SAAAGT.

This rearrangement joins TRBV19 to TRBJ1-4; 8 positions match TRBD1. Germline loops: CDR1 LNHDA, CDR2 SQIVND (reference sequence). V gave up 8 bases and J gave up 7 bases; unmatched junction bases: 6. There are 13 residues in the CDR3. The CDR3 loop reads CASAGGEFEKLFF. CDR3 nucleotide sequence: TGTGCCAGTGCAGGGGGCGAATTTGAAAAACTGTTTTTT.

The chain is built from TRBV1 and TRBJ1-2; the table's TRBD1 call for D was not verified on the DNA. TRBV1 corresponds to a pseudogene. This CDR3 comprises 15 residues. CDR3 in amino acids: CASSQEGRANYGYTF. DNA for the CDR3: TGCGCCAGCAGCCAAGAGGGCAGGGCCAACTATGGCTACACCTTC.

The chain is built from TRBV19 and TRBJ2-6, with a possible D match to TRBD1 (5 bases). Trimming stripped 5 bases from V and 2 bases from J, with 10 bases between. This CDR3 is built from 15 residues. In germline, CDR1 is LNHDA, CDR2 SQIVND (reference sequence). The CDR3 DNA reads TGTGCCAGTAGTCTAGGGGTCGCTGGGGCCAACGTCCTGACTTTC. This sequence encodes CASSLGVAGANVLTF. Looking up the rest from reference TRBV19 and TRBJ2-6 gives the full variable domain: DGGITQSPKYLFRKEGQNVTLSCEQNLNHDAMYWYRQDPGQGLRLIYYSQIVNDFQKGDIAEGYSVSREKKESFPLTVTSAQKNPTAFYLCASSLGVAGANVLTFGAGSRLTVL.

The chain recombines TRBV9 with TRBJ1-1, with 7 bases matching TRBD1. Unmatched junction bases numbered 3, after V lost 4 bases and J lost 6 bases. There are 12 residues in the CDR3. Per the germline V gene, CDR1 is SGDLS and CDR2 is YYNGEE. The CDR3 loop reads CASSQGTAEAFF. The CDR3 DNA is TGTGCCAGCAGCCAGGGGACAGCTGAAGCTTTCTTT.

The chain uses TRBV28 and TRBJ2-7; D possibly corresponds to TRBD1 (6 bases). The CDR3 runs to 15 residues. With 5 bases removed from V and 0 bases from J, the gap between germline ends came to 14 bases. From germline, CDR1 is MDHEN and CDR2 SYDVKM. The CDR3 region is CASSITGRNSYEQYF. CDR3 coding DNA: TGTGCCAGCAGTATCACAGGGCGGAACTCCTACGAGCAGTACTTC.

This clone was seen just once. This sequence joins TRBV5-1 and TRBJ2-7, with TRBD1 matching 8 bases. Trimming took 5 bases from V and 2 from J; bases not matched to a gene: 6. This CDR3 is built from 14 residues. Germline lookup yields CDR1 SGHRS and CDR2 YFSETQ. The CDR3 nucleotides are TGCGCCAGCAGGGAGGGACAGGCGACCTACGAGCAGTACTTC. Translated, it gives CASREGQATYEQYF.

This clone was seen more than once but under ten times. The genes are TRBV6-8 and TRBJ2-2; tentative D call: TRBD2 (6 bases). Germline values: CDR1 MNHGY, CDR2 SAAAGT. The CDR3 has 12 residues. V shed 10 bases and J shed 4 bases, with 10 bases lying between them. The CDR3 spells CANSGLTGELFF. The CDR3 DNA reads TGTGCCAATAGCGGACTCACCGGGGAGCTGTTTTTT.

This clone came up a few times. The V gene is TRBV11-3, the J gene TRBJ2-7, with 11 bases identical to TRBD2. The ends lost 4 bases at V and 2 bases at J; junction bases unmatched: 10. CDR1 and CDR2 (germline): SGHNT, YENEEA. The CDR3 loop spans 17 amino acids. This CDR3 reads CASSYHPTSGSTYEQYF. Written as DNA, the CDR3 is TGTGCCAGCAGCTACCACCCAACTAGCGGGAGTACCTACGAGCAGTACTTC.